One sample yielded the 32 T cell receptor beta chains listed below, sequenced in a study of control samples from healthy donors and cancer patients. Sequencing used immunoSEQ multiplex PCR; TCRdb keeps in-frame clones, though not all of them. Among 150,000 to 200,000 clones, about 90% were seen once, and the ten largest hold roughly 0.7%. Sequencing was performed on blood. Receptor source: a woman aged 30 to 39 in good health.

The chain couples TRBV4-1 to TRBJ1-1; 8 positions match TRBD1. Germline values: CDR1 MGHRA, CDR2 YSYEKL. Trimming removed 4 bases from V and 1 base from J; junction bases left unmatched: 8. The CDR3 is made up of 16 amino acids. In nucleotides, the CDR3 is TGCGCCAGCAGCCGAGGACAGGGCATGGCGAACACTGAAGCTTTCTTT. This sequence encodes CASSRGQGMANTEAFF.

The chain couples TRBV4-3 to TRBJ2-7, with 7 positions matching TRBD2. J gave up 5 bases and V 1 base, and 8 bases lay outside the gene matches. CDR1 and CDR2 (germline): LGHNA, YSLEER. The CDR3 is 15 residues long. The CDR3 nucleotides read TGCGCCAGCAGCCAAGGGAGCGGACTAGAGCACGAGCAGTACTTC. The encoded protein is CASSQGSGLEHEQYF.

The J gene is TRBJ2-1, the V gene TRBV11-2; D gene ambiguous. Germline V lookup: CDR1 SGHAT, CDR2 FQNNGV. Trimming shortened V by 3 bases and J by 0 bases, and 12 bases separated the two germline ends. The CDR3 consists of 16 residues. In DNA, the CDR3 is TGTGCCAGCAGCTTTAGGGTCGCCAGCTCCTACAATGAGCAGTTCTTC. Translation: CASSFRVASSYNEQFF.

The chain couples TRBV27 to TRBJ1-1; 8 nucleotides match TRBD1. The J segment lost 3 bases and the V segment lost 5 bases, leaving 2 bases of the junction unmatched. Germline V gene data show CDR1 as MNHEY and CDR2 as SMNVEV (reference sequence). This CDR3 is 13 amino acids long. CDR3 sequence (DNA): TGTGCCAGCAGTCGACAGGGGTACACTGAAGCTTTCTTT. As protein: CASSRQGYTEAFF.

This clone was observed a few times. The chain couples TRBV2 to TRBJ1-5; weak D call: TRBD1 (5 bases). Germline CDR1 and CDR2: SNHLY and FYNNEI. V was cut by 8 bases and J by 4 bases, with 12 bases left in between. CDR3 length equals 13 residues. CDR3 region: CASRRGGNQPQHF. The CDR3 DNA is TGTGCCAGCCGTAGGGGCGGAAATCAGCCCCAGCATTTT.

V gene TRBV28 combines with J gene TRBJ1-2, with D possibly matching TRBD1 (5 bases). Germline CDR1 reads MDHEN; CDR2 reads SYDVKM. The V end was cut by 6 bases, the J end by 4 bases, with 9 bases between. This CDR3 comprises 12 residues. The CDR3 sequence is CASSRVGYGYTF. The DNA for the CDR3 is TGTGCCAGCAGCAGGGTAGGCTATGGCTACACCTTC.

The chain uses TRBV2 and TRBJ2-1, with TRBD1 matching 10 bases. J gave up 7 bases and V 6 bases, and 3 bases lay outside the gene matches. This CDR3 spans 13 amino acids. CDR1 is SNHLY, CDR2 FYNNEI, per germline. The CDR3: CASRPDRGNEQFF. CDR3 in DNA: TGTGCCAGCAGGCCGGACAGGGGGAATGAGCAGTTCTTC. The entire variable domain, with the rest obtained from reference TRBV2 and TRBJ2-1, is as follows: EPEVTQTPSHQVTQMGQEVILRCVPISNHLYFYWYRQILGQKVEFLVSFYNNEISEKSEIFDDQFSVERPDGSNFTLKIRSTKLEDSAMYFCASRPDRGNEQFFGPGTRLTVL.

This rearrangement joins TRBV11-2 to TRBJ1-3; D is undetermined. The V gene's germline CDR1 is SGHAT and CDR2 FQNNGV. V was cut by 4 bases and J by 0 bases, with 7 bases left in between. CDR3 length: 14 amino acids. The CDR3 protein is CASSSRLSGNTIYF. Written as DNA, the CDR3 is TGTGCCAGCAGCTCGCGCCTCTCTGGAAACACCATATATTTT.

This clone was detected a few times. The CDR3 reads CASSTLGLAGGLYNEQFF. DNA of the CDR3: TGTGCCAGTAGTACCCTGGGGCTAGCGGGAGGCCTCTACAATGAGCAGTTCTTC. The chain carries TRBV19 and TRBJ2-1; 11 bases agree with TRBD2. The CDR3 is made up of 18 amino acids. V shed 4 bases, J shed 3 bases, and the junction held 11 bases outside the gene matches. CDR1 is LNHDA and CDR2 is SQIVND in the germline V gene (reference sequence).

This rearrangement joins TRBV29-1 to TRBJ1-3; a weak D match, TRBD1 (6 bases). Trimming shortened V by 7 bases and J by 4 bases, and 8 bases separated the two germline ends. The germline V gene encodes CDR1 SQVTM and CDR2 ANQGSEA. CDR3 size: 11 residues. As DNA, the CDR3 is TGCAGCGGGACAGCCGGAAACACCATATATTTT. Its translation: CSGTAGNTIYF.

This chain joins TRBV2 and TRBJ2-7, with 8 positions matching TRBD2. V lost 5 bases, J lost 2 bases, and 8 bases stayed unmatched. The germline CDR1 and CDR2 sequences are SNHLY and FYNNEI. The CDR3 is 15 amino acids. This chain's CDR3 is CASSHPGGEAYEQYF. The CDR3 DNA reads TGTGCCAGCAGTCACCCCGGGGGGGAGGCCTACGAGCAGTACTTC.

The V call is TRBV28, the J call TRBJ2-5, with 14 bases lining up with TRBD2. Germline loops: CDR1 MDHEN, CDR2 SYDVKM. Germline trimming cut 8 bases from V and 7 bases from J; bases unmatched to any gene: 9. This CDR3 comprises 15 residues. CDR3 region: CASRDIGLAGGTQYF. The CDR3 nucleotides read TGTGCCAGCCGGGACATTGGACTAGCGGGAGGGACCCAGTACTTC.

The rearrangement uses TRBV12-3 or TRBV12-4 and TRBJ2-5; unclear D gene. This CDR3 is built from 13 residues. The V gene lost 4 bases and the J gene lost 5 bases, with 11 bases spanning the gap. As DNA, the CDR3 is TGTGCCAGCAGTTCGCTAGGGCCGGAGACCCAGTACTTC. Its translation: CASSSLGPETQYF.

V gene TRBV18 combines with J gene TRBJ1-5; 7 positions agree with TRBD1. J gave up 5 bases and V 6 bases, and 4 bases lay outside the gene matches. Germline V lookup: CDR1 KGHSH, CDR2 LQKENI. CDR3 size: 13 residues. CDR3 region: CASSDRADQPQHF. CDR3 sequence (DNA): TGTGCCAGCTCTGACAGGGCAGATCAGCCCCAGCATTTT.

This clone has only a few counts. This sequence joins TRBV10-3 and TRBJ2-1; 10 nucleotides agree with TRBD2. V shed 1 base, J shed 7 bases, and the junction held 4 bases outside the gene matches. CDR3 length: 15 amino acids. The germline CDR1 and CDR2 sequences are ENHRY and SYGVKD. CDR3 coding DNA: TGTGCCATCAGTGAGTTGGCTAGCGGGGGTAATGAGCAGTTCTTC. Translation gives CAISELASGGNEQFF.

This clone has only one observation. The chain has TRBV24-1 and TRBJ1-4; D is undetermined. The CDR3 has 13 amino acids. Germline V gives CDR1 KGHDR, CDR2 SFDVKD. V was cut by 6 bases and J by 6 bases, with 10 bases left in between. The CDR3 here is CATSSRSDEKLFF. The CDR3 DNA reads TGTGCCACCAGTAGCAGGTCAGATGAAAAACTGTTTTTT.

This rearrangement joins TRBV18 to TRBJ2-1; possibly TRBD1 for D (6 bases). CDR1 KGHSH and CDR2 LQKENI come from the germline V gene. The CDR3 loop spans 14 amino acids. V was cut by 3 bases and J by 7 bases, with 13 bases left in between. In DNA form, the CDR3 reads TGTGCCAGCTCACCCTATGGGGGCCTGAATGAGCAGTTCTTC. As protein: CASSPYGGLNEQFF.

The table lists this clone with a count of one. CDR3 coding DNA: TGTGCCTGGAGTTTGGCTGGAAACACCATATATTTT. This translates into CAWSLAGNTIYF. The genes are TRBV30 and TRBJ1-3; no reliable D call. V lost 2 bases and J 2 bases, leaving 4 bases between the germline ends. The CDR3 covers 12 residues. Per the germline V gene, CDR1 is GTSNPN and CDR2 is SVGIG (reference sequence).

CDR3 in DNA: TGTGCCAGCACTAAGCCTAGCGAGGATCCGAGAATGTTCTTC. This codes for CASTKPSEDPRMFF. The rearrangement links TRBV9 to TRBJ2-1, with TRBD2 as a possible D gene (6 bases). Trimming took off 6 bases at V and 15 bases at J, with 25 bases between the two ends. Germline values: CDR1 SGDLS, CDR2 YYNGEE. The CDR3 contains 14 residues.

The gene calls are TRBV6-5 and TRBJ1-1; D call uncertain. Germline V gene lookup returns CDR1 MNHEY and CDR2 SVGAGI. The CDR3 contains 13 residues. Trimming cost V 5 bases and J 3 bases, with 10 bases left between them. The CDR3 region is CASSPGSYTEAFF. The DNA of the CDR3 is TGTGCCAGCAGTCCCGGGTCTTACACTGAAGCTTTCTTT.

The chain has TRBV14 and TRBJ2-3; D gene ambiguous. Trimming removed 4 bases at V and 4 bases at J, with 18 bases between. This CDR3 is built from 16 residues. CDR1 SGHDN and CDR2 FVKESK come from the germline V gene. In DNA form, the CDR3 reads TGTGCCAGCAGCCCTTCAGAGCTACGTGCCGCAGATACGCAGTATTTT. It yields the protein CASSPSELRAADTQYF.

A single count supports this clone. The rearrangement uses TRBV29-1 and TRBJ2-3, with TRBD2 matching 10 bases. Per germline, CDR1 SQVTM and CDR2 ANQGSEA. The CDR3 has 15 residues. Trimming removed 7 bases from V and 5 bases from J; junction bases left unmatched: 12. CDR3 sequence reads: CSGGPGLAEGDTQYF. CDR3 DNA: TGCAGCGGCGGGCCTGGACTAGCGGAGGGAGATACGCAGTATTTT.

The chain couples TRBV6-1 to TRBJ2-7, with 13 bases that match TRBD2. Trimming removed 4 bases from V and 4 bases from J; junction bases left unmatched: 13. CDR1 is MNHNS and CDR2 is SASEGT in the germline V gene. The CDR3 is made up of 18 amino acids. CDR3 loop: CASSGGTSGKGGPYEQYF. The CDR3 bases are TGTGCCAGCAGTGGCGGGACTAGCGGGAAGGGGGGCCCATACGAGCAGTACTTC.

The chain uses TRBV9 and TRBJ2-3; D is undetermined. This CDR3 contains 13 residues. V was clipped by 4 bases and J by 2 bases, with 8 bases between them. Germline V gene data show CDR1 as SGDLS and CDR2 as YYNGEE. The CDR3 region is CASSPRPTDTQYF. CDR3 nucleotide sequence: TGTGCCAGCAGCCCCCGGCCCACAGATACGCAGTATTTT. Based on the CDR3 plus reference TRBV9 and TRBJ2-3, the full variable domain is DSGVTQTPKHLITATGQRVTLRCSPRSGDLSVYWYQQSLDQGLQFLIQYYNGEERAKGNILERFSAQQFPDLHSELNLSSLELGDSALYFCASSPRPTDTQYFGPGTRLTVL.

This sequence joins TRBV6-1 and TRBJ1-2, with 7 bases lining up with TRBD1. Trimming removed 1 base from V and 2 bases from J; junction bases left unmatched: 7. There are 16 residues in the CDR3. Per the germline V gene, CDR1 is MNHNS and CDR2 is SASEGT. CDR3 DNA: TGTGCCAGCAGTGAAGTGACCGGGACAGCCAACTATGGCTACACCTTC. Residues: CASSEVTGTANYGYTF.

CDR3 in DNA: TGTGCCAGCTCACCAGTGGGAGCGGGCGAGACCCAGTACTTC. Protein sequence: CASSPVGAGETQYF. The chain carries TRBV18 and TRBJ2-5; maybe TRBD2 (6 bases). There are 14 residues in the CDR3. Germline V gene sequence: CDR1 KGHSH, CDR2 LQKENI. Trimming took 2 bases from V and 5 from J, leaving 12 bases between them. Full variable domain (remainder filled in from reference TRBV18 and TRBJ2-5): NAGVMQNPRHLVRRRGQEARLRCSPMKGHSHVYWYRQLPEEGLKFMVYLQKENIIDESGMPKERFSAEFPKEGPSILRIQQVVRGDSAAYFCASSPVGAGETQYFGPGTRLLVL.

J is TRBJ2-1 and V is TRBV5-6; TRBD2 matches 15 bases. Germline V gene sequence: CDR1 SGHDT, CDR2 YYEEEE. This CDR3 comprises 19 residues. The trim removed 3 bases at V and 7 bases at J, leaving 14 bases unmatched. The CDR3 DNA sequence: TGTGCCAGCAGCTCCCGCCGCAGTACCGGGACTAGCGGGAGGAATGAGCAGTTCTTC. Its translation is CASSSRRSTGTSGRNEQFF.

The rearrangement links TRBV2 to TRBJ2-3; 10 nucleotides align to TRBD2. V gave up 3 bases and J gave up 7 bases; unmatched junction bases: 7. The CDR3 is 15 amino acids. Germline CDR1 SNHLY, CDR2 FYNNEI. The CDR3 bases are TGTGCCAGCAGTGATTTAGCGGGAGGACTAAATACGCAGTATTTT. Its protein product is CASSDLAGGLNTQYF.

The chain carries TRBV6-5 and TRBJ1-2; TRBD1 aligns across 12 bases. The CDR3 contains 12 residues. The germline gives CDR1 MNHEY, CDR2 SVGAGI. V trimming: 10 bases; J trimming: 6 bases; junction bases outside the gene matches: 3. Here the CDR3 reads CAIRDRGHGYTF. In DNA, the CDR3 is TGTGCCATCCGGGACAGGGGGCATGGCTACACCTTC.

The genes are TRBV3-1 (or the pseudogene TRBV3-2) and TRBJ2-7; D is perhaps TRBD1 (5 bases). Trimming stripped 1 base from V and 1 base from J, with 14 bases between. Germline V CDR1 and CDR2: LGHDT, YNNKEL (reference sequence). The CDR3 extends over 16 amino acids. As DNA, the CDR3 is TGTGCCAGCAGCCAAGCCCGTCAGGGCAATTCCTACGAGCAGTACTTC. Protein: CASSQARQGNSYEQYF.

The rearrangement uses TRBV6-2 or TRBV6-3 and TRBJ1-1, with 8 bases fitting TRBD1. The germline gives CDR1 MNHEY, CDR2 SVGEGT. Trimming at V came to 5 bases and at J to 0 bases, leaving 11 bases not matched to a gene. CDR3 length: 17 amino acids. The CDR3 sequence: CASSHQGAVAMNTEAFF. In nucleotides, the CDR3 is TGTGCCAGCAGTCATCAGGGGGCCGTTGCCATGAACACTGAAGCTTTCTTT.

The chain is built from TRBV28 and TRBJ1-2, with 10 bases identical to TRBD1. Germline values: CDR1 MDHEN, CDR2 SYDVKM. With 6 bases clipped from V and 4 bases from J, the junction kept 5 bases outside the gene matches. The length of the CDR3 is 14 residues. The CDR3 DNA sequence: TGTGCCAGCAGCACCGGGACAGGGGTCTATGGCTACACCTTC. As protein: CASSTGTGVYGYTF.